This T cell receptor beta chain emerged from a study of technical replicates of blood from a handful of donors. Trimming removed 4 bases from V and 4 bases from J, with 20 bases in between. The germline gives CDR1 LGHNA, CDR2 YSLEER. This CDR3 has 17 residues. Produced via immunoSEQ multiplex PCR; TCRdb's table is partial and in-frame only. The repertoire consists of more than 65,000 clones, with 75% to 90% occurring once and the leading ten covering around 4%. The receptor was isolated from a human donor in good health. Some clones in this sample may be carry-over from other donors' samples. The sample was PBMCs. The V call is TRBV4-3, the J call TRBJ1-3; D is perhaps TRBD1 (6 bases). The CDR3 reads CASSPEVAGATGNTIYF. The CDR3 coding sequence is TGCGCCAGCAGCCCAGAGGTTGCGGGGGCAACGGGAAACACCATATATTTT.